Below are 3 T cell receptor beta chains sequenced from a single sample in a study of blood T cell repertoires in COVID-19. TCRdb's copy holds only in-frame clones and misses some; the assay was immunoSEQ multiplex PCR. The table records 150,000 or so clones, roughly four fifths of them present only once. Sample: peripheral blood. These TCRs come from a woman aged 55-75 years with acute or convalescent COVID-19.

This rearrangement joins TRBV6-5 to TRBJ2-7; 7 positions agree with TRBD1. V shed 4 bases and J 2 bases; nucleotides not matched to a gene: 2. The CDR3 contains 13 residues. Germline V gene data show CDR1 as MNHEY and CDR2 as SVGAGI. The CDR3 sequence: CASSLGQTYEQYF. The CDR3 region has the DNA TGTGCCAGCAGTTTGGGACAGACCTACGAGCAGTACTTC.

The chain employs TRBV3-1 (or the pseudogene TRBV3-2) and TRBJ2-2; D is unresolved. The CDR3 runs 14 residues. Germline CDR1 and CDR2: LGHDT and YNNKEL (reference sequence). The V and J ends lost 2 bases and 1 base respectively, with 5 bases between them. The CDR3 sequence: CASSQTENTGELFF. The CDR3 DNA reads TGTGCCAGCAGCCAAACTGAGAACACCGGGGAGCTGTTTTTT.

The CDR3, as DNA: TGTGCCATCAGTGGGACTAGCGGGAGAGGCACCGGGGAGCTGTTTTTT. It is translated as CAISGTSGRGTGELFF. The rearrangement joins TRBV10-3 to TRBJ2-2; 13 bases agree with TRBD2. The CDR3 runs 16 residues. Germline V CDR1 and CDR2: ENHRY, SYGVKD. V dropped 4 bases and J dropped 4; count of bases not matched to a gene: 3.